The T cell receptor beta chain described here comes from a study of Graves' ophthalmopathy and Graves' hyperthyroidism. Remarks on this clonotype: A read error may produce the germline difference seen at one junction end.

The CDR3 runs to 15 residues. Germline lookup yields CDR1 SGDLS and CDR2 YYNGEE. RNA transcripts were the template, and TCR beta CDR3 regions were amplified from them. First-round RT-PCR with HTBI primers preceded a second-round multiplex PCR. TCRdb fed the multiplex PCR reads into MiXCR, producing one record per CDR3 protein. The table lists 500,000 to 800,000 distinct CDR3 sequences, over 40% of them singletons, with over 2.5% in the top ten. The sequenced sample consisted of peripheral blood. This clonotype originated in an adult man with Graves' ophthalmopathy. The V call is TRBV9, the J call TRBJ2-7, with TRBD1 matching 8 bases. The CDR3 region is CAGSPLRQGRHEQYF. The DNA for the CDR3 is TGTGCCGGCAGCCCCCTCCGACAGGGGAGACACGAGCAGTACTTC.